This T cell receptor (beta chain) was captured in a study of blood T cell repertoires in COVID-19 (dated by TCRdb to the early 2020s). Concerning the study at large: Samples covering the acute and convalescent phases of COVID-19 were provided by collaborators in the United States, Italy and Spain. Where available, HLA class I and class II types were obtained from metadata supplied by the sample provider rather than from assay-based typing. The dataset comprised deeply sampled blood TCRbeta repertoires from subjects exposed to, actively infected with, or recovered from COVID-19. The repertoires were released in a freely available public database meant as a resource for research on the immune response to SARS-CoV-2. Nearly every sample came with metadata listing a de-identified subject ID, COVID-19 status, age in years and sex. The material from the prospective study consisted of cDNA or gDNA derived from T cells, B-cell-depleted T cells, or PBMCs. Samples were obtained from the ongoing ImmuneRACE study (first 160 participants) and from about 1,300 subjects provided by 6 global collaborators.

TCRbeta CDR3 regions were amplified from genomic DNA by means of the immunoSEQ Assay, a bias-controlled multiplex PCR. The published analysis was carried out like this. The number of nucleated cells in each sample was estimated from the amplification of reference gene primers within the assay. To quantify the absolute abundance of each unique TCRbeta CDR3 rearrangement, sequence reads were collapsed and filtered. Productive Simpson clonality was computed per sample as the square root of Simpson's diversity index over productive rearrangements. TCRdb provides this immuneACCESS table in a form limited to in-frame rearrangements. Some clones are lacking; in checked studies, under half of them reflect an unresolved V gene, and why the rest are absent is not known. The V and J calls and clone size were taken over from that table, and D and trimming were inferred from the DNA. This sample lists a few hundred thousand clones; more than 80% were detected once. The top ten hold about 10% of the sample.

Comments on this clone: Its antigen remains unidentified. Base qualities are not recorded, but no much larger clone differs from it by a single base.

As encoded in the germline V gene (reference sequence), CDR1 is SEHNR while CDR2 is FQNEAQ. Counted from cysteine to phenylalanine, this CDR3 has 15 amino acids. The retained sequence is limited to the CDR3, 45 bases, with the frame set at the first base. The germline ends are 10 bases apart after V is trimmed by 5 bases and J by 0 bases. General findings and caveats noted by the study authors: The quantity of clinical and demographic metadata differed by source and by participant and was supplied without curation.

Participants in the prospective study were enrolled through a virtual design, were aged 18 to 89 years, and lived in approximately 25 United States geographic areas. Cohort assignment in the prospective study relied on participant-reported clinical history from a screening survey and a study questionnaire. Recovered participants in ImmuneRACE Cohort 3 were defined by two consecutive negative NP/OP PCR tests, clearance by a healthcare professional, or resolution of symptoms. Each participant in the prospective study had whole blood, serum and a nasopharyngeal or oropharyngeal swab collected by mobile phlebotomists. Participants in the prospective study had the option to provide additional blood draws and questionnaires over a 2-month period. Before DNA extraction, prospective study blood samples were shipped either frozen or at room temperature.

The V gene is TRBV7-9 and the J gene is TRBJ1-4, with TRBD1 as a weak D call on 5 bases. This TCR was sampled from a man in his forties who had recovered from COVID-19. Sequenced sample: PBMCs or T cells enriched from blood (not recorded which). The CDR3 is CASSRLTATNEKLFF. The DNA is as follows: TGTGCCAGCAGCCGATTGACAGCAACTAATGAAAAACTGTTTTTT.